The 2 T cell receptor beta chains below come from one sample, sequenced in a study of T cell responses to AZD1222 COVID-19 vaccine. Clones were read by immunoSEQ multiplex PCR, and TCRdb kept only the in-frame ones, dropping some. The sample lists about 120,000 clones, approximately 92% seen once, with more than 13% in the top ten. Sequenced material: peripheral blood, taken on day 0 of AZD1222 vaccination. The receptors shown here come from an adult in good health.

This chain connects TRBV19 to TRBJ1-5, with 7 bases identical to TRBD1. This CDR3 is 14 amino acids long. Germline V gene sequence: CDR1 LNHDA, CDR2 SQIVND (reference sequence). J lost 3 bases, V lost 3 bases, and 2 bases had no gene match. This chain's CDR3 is CASSITGDNQPQHF. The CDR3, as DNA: TGTGCCAGTAGTATTACAGGGGACAATCAGCCCCAGCATTTT.

CDR3 in DNA: TGTGCCAGCAGTTCACACCGGGTAGCGGGGCCTTACGAGCAGTACTTC. Translated: CASSSHRVAGPYEQYF. The V call is TRBV27, the J call TRBJ2-7; 8 bases line up with TRBD2. CDR1 is MNHEY, CDR2 SMNVEV, per germline (reference sequence). V dropped 4 bases and J dropped 4; count of bases not matched to a gene: 12. This CDR3 has 16 residues.